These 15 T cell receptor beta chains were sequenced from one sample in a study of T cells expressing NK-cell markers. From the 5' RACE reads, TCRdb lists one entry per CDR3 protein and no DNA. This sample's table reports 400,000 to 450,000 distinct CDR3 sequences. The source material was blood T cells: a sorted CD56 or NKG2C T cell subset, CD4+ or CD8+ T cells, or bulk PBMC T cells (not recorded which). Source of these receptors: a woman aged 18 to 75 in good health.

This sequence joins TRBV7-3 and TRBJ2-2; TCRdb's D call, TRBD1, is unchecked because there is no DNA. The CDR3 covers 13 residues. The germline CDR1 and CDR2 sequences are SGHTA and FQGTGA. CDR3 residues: CASSSTVTGELFF.

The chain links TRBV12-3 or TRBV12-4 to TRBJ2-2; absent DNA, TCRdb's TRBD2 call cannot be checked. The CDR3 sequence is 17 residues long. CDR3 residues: CASSTGLAGIPAGELFF.

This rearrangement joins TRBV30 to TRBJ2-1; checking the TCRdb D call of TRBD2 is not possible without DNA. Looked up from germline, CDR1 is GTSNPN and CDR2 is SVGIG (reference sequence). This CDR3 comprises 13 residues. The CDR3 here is CAWSPGPWSEQFF. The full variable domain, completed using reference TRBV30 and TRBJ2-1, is SQTIHQWPATLVQPVGSPLSLECTVEGTSNPNLYWYRQAAGRGLQLLFYSVGIGQISSEVPQNLSASRPQDRQFILSSKKLLLSDSGFYLCAWSPGPWSEQFFGPGTRLTVL.

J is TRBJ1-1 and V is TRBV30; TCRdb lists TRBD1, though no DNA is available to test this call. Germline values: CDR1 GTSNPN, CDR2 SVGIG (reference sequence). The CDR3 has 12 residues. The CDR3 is CAWSAGGTEAFF.

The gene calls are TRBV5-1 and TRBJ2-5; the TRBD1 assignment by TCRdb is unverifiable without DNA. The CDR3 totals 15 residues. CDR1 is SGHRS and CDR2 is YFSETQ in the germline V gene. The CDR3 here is CASSLQTGGQETQYF.

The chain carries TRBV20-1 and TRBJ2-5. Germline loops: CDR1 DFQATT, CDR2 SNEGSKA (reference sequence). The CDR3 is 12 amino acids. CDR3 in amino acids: CSARPRLETQYF.

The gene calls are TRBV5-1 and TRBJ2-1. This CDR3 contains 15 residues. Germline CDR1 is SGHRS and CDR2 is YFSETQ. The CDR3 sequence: CASSLGGDSYNEQFF. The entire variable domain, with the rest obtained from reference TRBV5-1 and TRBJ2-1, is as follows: KAGVTQTPRYLIKTRGQQVTLSCSPISGHRSVSWYQQTPGQGLQFLFEYFSETQRNKGNFPGRFSGRQFSNSRSEMNVSTLELGDSALYLCASSLGGDSYNEQFFGPGTRLTVL.

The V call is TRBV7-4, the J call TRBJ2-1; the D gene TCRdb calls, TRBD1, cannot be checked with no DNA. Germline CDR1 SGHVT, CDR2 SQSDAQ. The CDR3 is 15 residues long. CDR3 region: CASSLQGQNNNEQFF.

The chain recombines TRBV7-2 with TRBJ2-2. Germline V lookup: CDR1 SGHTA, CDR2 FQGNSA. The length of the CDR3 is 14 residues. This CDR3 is CASSLAPRTGELFF. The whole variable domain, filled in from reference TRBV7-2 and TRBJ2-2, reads GAGVSQSPSNKVTEKGKDVELRCDPISGHTALYWYRQSLGQGLEFLIYFQGNSAPDKSGLPSDRFSAERTGGSVSTLTIQRTQQEDSAVYLCASSLAPRTGELFFGEGSRLTVL.

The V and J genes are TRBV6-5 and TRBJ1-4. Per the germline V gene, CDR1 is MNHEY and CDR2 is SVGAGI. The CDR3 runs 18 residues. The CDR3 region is CASSYGEPQKIGHEKLFF.

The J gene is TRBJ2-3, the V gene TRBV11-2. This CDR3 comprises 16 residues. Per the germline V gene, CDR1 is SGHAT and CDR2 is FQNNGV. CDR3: CASSPRAPTVPDTQYF.

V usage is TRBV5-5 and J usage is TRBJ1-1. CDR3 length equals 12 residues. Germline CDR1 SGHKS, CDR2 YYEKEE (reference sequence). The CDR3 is CASSFGLSEAFF.

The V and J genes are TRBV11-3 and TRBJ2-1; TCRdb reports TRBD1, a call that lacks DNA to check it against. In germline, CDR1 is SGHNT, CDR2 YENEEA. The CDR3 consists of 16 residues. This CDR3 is CASSLDIGQGANEQFF.

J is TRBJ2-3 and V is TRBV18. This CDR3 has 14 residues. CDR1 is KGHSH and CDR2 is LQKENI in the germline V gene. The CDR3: CASSPSFSTDTQYF.

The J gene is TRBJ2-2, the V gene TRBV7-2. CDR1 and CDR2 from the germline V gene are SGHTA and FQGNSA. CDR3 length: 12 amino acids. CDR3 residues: CASSSRVGELFF.